The 4 T cell receptor beta chains presented below share a single source sample, sequenced in a study of blood T cell repertoires in COVID-19. Here immunoSEQ multiplex PCR was the method, and the copy in TCRdb shows in-frame clones only, minus some. The data hold 80,000 to 100,000 clones, with around 80% observed a single time. The sequencing sample was made of peripheral blood. Receptors were obtained from a man in his 70s with acute or convalescent COVID-19.

This chain connects TRBV7-9 to TRBJ2-3; TRBD2 matches 11 bases. The CDR3 extends over 15 amino acids. V was clipped by 5 bases and J by 3 bases; unmatched bases: 4. The germline gives CDR1 SEHNR, CDR2 FQNEAQ (reference sequence). The CDR3 nucleotides are TGTGCCAGCAGCCAACTAGCGGGAGTTACAGATACGCAGTATTTT. Translating it yields CASSQLAGVTDTQYF.

The rearrangement links TRBV28 to TRBJ2-2; 11 bases map to TRBD1. Trimming removed 8 bases from V and 6 bases from J; junction bases left unmatched: 5. Germline V gene data show CDR1 as MDHEN and CDR2 as SYDVKM. This CDR3 is 14 amino acids long. The CDR3 loop reads CASQDRGLAGELFF. Written as DNA, the CDR3 is TGTGCCAGCCAGGACAGGGGGCTCGCCGGGGAGCTGTTTTTT. Looking up the rest from reference TRBV28 and TRBJ2-2 gives the full variable domain: DVKVTQSSRYLVKRTGEKVFLECVQDMDHENMFWYRQDPGLGLRLIYFSYDVKMKEKGDIPEGYSVSREKKERFSLILESASTNQTSMYLCASQDRGLAGELFFGEGSRLTVL.

The chain is built from TRBV7-2 and TRBJ2-3; 9 bases map to TRBD2. Germline trimming cut 4 bases from V and 5 bases from J; bases unmatched to any gene: 7. In germline, CDR1 is SGHTA, CDR2 FQGNSA. The CDR3 spans 15 residues. CDR3 protein: CASSSRTSVEDTQYF. The CDR3 nucleotides read TGTGCCAGCAGCTCCCGGACTAGCGTGGAAGATACGCAGTATTTT.

The rearrangement links TRBV30 to TRBJ2-3; 14 bases are a match to TRBD2. CDR1 and CDR2 from the germline V gene are GTSNPN and SVGIG (reference sequence). CDR3 size: 15 residues. The V gene end was trimmed by 8 bases and the J gene end by 1 base; junction bases not matched to a gene: 5. The CDR3 coding sequence is TGTGCCGGGACTAGCGGGAGTGGAGGCACAGATACGCAGTATTTT. It is translated as CAGTSGSGGTDTQYF.